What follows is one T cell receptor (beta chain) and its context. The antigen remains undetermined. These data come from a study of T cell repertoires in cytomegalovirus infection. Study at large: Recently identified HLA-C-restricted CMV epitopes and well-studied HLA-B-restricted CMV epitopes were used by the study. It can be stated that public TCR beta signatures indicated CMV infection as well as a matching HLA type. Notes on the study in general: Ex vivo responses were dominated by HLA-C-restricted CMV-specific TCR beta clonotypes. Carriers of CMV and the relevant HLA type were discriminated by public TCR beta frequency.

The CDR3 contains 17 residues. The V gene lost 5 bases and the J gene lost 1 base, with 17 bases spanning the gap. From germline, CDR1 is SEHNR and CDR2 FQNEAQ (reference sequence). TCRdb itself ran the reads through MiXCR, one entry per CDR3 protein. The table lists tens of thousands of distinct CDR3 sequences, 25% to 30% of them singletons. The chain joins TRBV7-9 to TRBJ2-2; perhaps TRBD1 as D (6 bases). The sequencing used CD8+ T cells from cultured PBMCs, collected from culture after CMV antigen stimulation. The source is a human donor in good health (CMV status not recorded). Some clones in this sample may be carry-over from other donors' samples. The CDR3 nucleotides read TGTGCCAGCAGCCAAATTCAAGGACAGTTGAACACCGGGGAGCTGTTTTTT. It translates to CASSQIQGQLNTGELFF.